The rows below give T cell receptor beta chains drawn from one sample of a study of OX40 agonist ivuxolimab in advanced cancers. Repertoires were generated with immunoSEQ multiplex PCR, while TCRdb's copy carries only in-frame clones and drops some. Here the sample spans tens of thousands of clones, about nine tenths being singletons. Sequenced material: CD4+ or CD8+ T cells sorted from blood, taken in a trial of the OX40 agonist ivuxolimab. These receptors were taken from an adult with an advanced solid tumor such as melanoma, head and neck, liver or kidney cancer. Both conserved end residues are part of each CDR3. The D gene is left open where the match is weak. Not all rows give a size; the values are once, few, many and, for expanded clones, a class.

J gene: TRBJ2-7; clone size: NA; CDR3 length: 14; V gene: TRBV6-5; D gene: NA; CDR3 DNA: TGTGCCAGCCGGGGCCTAGGGGGAGCAGACGAGCAGTACTTC; CDR3 protein: CASRGLGGADEQYF
J gene: TRBJ2-1; clone size: NA; CDR3 length: 12; V gene: TRBV19; D gene: NA; CDR3 DNA: TGTGCCAGCGGGAACTCCTACAATGAGCAGTTCTTC; CDR3 protein: CASGNSYNEQFF
J gene: TRBJ1-4; clone size: NA; CDR3 length: 15; V gene: TRBV30; D gene: NA; CDR3 DNA: TGTGCCTGGAGCGCAACGGTTGAAGCAGGTCGAAAACTGTTTTTT; CDR3 protein: CAWSATVEAGRKLFF
J gene: TRBJ2-7; clone size: NA; CDR3 length: 16; V gene: TRBV6-6; D gene: NA; CDR3 DNA: TGTGCCAGCACCCCGCGCCCGGGGCCCCGAAAAGACGAGCAGTACTTC; CDR3 protein: CASTPRPGPRKDEQYF
J gene: TRBJ1-5; clone size: NA; CDR3 length: 16; V gene: TRBV28; D gene: NA; CDR3 DNA: TGTGCCAGCAGTTTATGGGGCAGGACCCCCAATCAGCCCCAGCATTTT; CDR3 protein: CASSLWGRTPNQPQHF
J gene: TRBJ1-4; clone size: NA; CDR3 length: 14; V gene: TRBV5-1; D gene: NA; CDR3 DNA: TGCGCCAGCAGCTCCGGGACCCGGAACGAAAAACTGTTTTTT; CDR3 protein: CASSSGTRNEKLFF
J gene: TRBJ2-7; clone size: NA; CDR3 length: 12; V gene: TRBV10-3; D gene: NA; CDR3 DNA: TGTGCCATCAAAGAGGGAATCTACGAGCAGTACTTC; CDR3 protein: CAIKEGIYEQYF
J gene: TRBJ2-3; clone size: NA; CDR3 length: 10; V gene: TRBV29-1; D gene: NA; CDR3 DNA: TGCAGCGTTGGGCTGGATACGCAGTATTTT; CDR3 protein: CSVGLDTQYF
J gene: TRBJ2-7; clone size: NA; CDR3 length: 15; V gene: TRBV5-6; D gene: TRBD1; CDR3 DNA: TGTGCCAGCAGCCGGGGACAGGGGGAGGGGTACGAGCAGTACTTC; CDR3 protein: CASSRGQGEGYEQYF
J gene: TRBJ2-6; clone size: NA; CDR3 length: 14; V gene: TRBV19; D gene: NA; CDR3 DNA: TGTGCCAGTAAGGGTGGAGGCGGGGCCAACGTCCTGACTTTC; CDR3 protein: CASKGGGGANVLTF
J gene: TRBJ1-2; clone size: NA; CDR3 length: 16; V gene: TRBV21-1; D gene: NA; CDR3 DNA: TGTGCCAGCAGCAGGTCCCGCAGCAGCAGTTGCAGGGGCTACACCTTC; CDR3 protein: CASSRSRSSSCRGYTF
J gene: TRBJ1-1; clone size: NA; CDR3 length: 15; V gene: TRBV5-1; D gene: NA; CDR3 DNA: TGCGCCAGCAGCTTGGGGGCAGAAGTGACCCTAGAAGCTTTCTTT; CDR3 protein: CASSLGAEVTLEAFF
J gene: TRBJ2-7; clone size: NA; CDR3 length: 14; V gene: TRBV9; D gene: NA; CDR3 DNA: TGTGCCAGCAGCCCCCACAGCACTTTCTACGAGCAGTACTTC; CDR3 protein: CASSPHSTFYEQYF
J gene: TRBJ2-7; clone size: NA; CDR3 length: 12; V gene: TRBV6-6; D gene: NA; CDR3 DNA: TGTGCCAGCGCCGAACCCCCTTACGAGCAGTACTTC; CDR3 protein: CASAEPPYEQYF
J gene: TRBJ2-3; clone size: once; CDR3 length: 16; V gene: TRBV18; D gene: TRBD2; CDR3 DNA: TGTGCCAGCTCACCGTGGGGTAGCGGGGTTGCAAATACGCAGTATTTT; CDR3 protein: CASSPWGSGVANTQYF
J gene: TRBJ1-2; clone size: NA; CDR3 length: 12; V gene: TRBV6-1; D gene: NA; CDR3 DNA: TGTGCCAGCAGCCTCGGATTCTATGGCTACACCTTC; CDR3 protein: CASSLGFYGYTF
J gene: TRBJ1-1; clone size: NA; CDR3 length: 11; V gene: TRBV19; D gene: NA; CDR3 DNA: TGTGCCAGTCGGACAGCATCTGAAGCTTTCTTT; CDR3 protein: CASRTASEAFF
J gene: TRBJ1-5; clone size: NA; CDR3 length: 16; V gene: TRBV4-2; D gene: TRBD1; CDR3 DNA: TGTGCCAGCAGCCAAGAACAGGGGAGATCCGGTCAGCCCCAGCATTTT; CDR3 protein: CASSQEQGRSGQPQHF
J gene: TRBJ2-5; clone size: NA; CDR3 length: 15; V gene: TRBV15; D gene: NA; CDR3 DNA: TGTGCCACCAGCAGAGATTCCCGACCCCCGGAGACCCAGTACTTC; CDR3 protein: CATSRDSRPPETQYF
J gene: TRBJ2-1; clone size: NA; CDR3 length: 15; V gene: TRBV10-1; D gene: TRBD2; CDR3 DNA: TGCGCCAGCAGAAGTTCGACTAGCGGGAGAAGCGAGCAGTTCTTC; CDR3 protein: CASRSSTSGRSEQFF
J gene: TRBJ1-3; clone size: NA; CDR3 length: 16; V gene: TRBV6-6; D gene: TRBD1; CDR3 DNA: TGTGCCAGCAGTTTCCCGGGACAGGGAACTGGAAACACCATATATTTT; CDR3 protein: CASSFPGQGTGNTIYF
J gene: TRBJ2-3; clone size: NA; CDR3 length: 12; V gene: TRBV6-6; D gene: NA; CDR3 DNA: TGTGCCAGCAGTCCGCTTGCAGATACGCAGTATTTT; CDR3 protein: CASSPLADTQYF
J gene: TRBJ2-7; clone size: once; CDR3 length: 15; V gene: TRBV5-4; D gene: NA; CDR3 DNA: TGTGCCAGCAGCCTTCAGGGACGGTATGGCGGCGAGCAGTACTTC; CDR3 protein: CASSLQGRYGGEQYF
J gene: TRBJ1-2; clone size: NA; CDR3 length: 16; V gene: TRBV6-5; D gene: NA; CDR3 DNA: TGTGCCAGCAGTTACTCTTGGGGCAGGACCGATTCTGGCTACACCTTC; CDR3 protein: CASSYSWGRTDSGYTF
J gene: TRBJ1-5; clone size: NA; CDR3 length: 13; V gene: TRBV28; D gene: NA; CDR3 DNA: TGTGCCAGCAGTTTATTGGGGGGCCAGCCCCAGCATTTT; CDR3 protein: CASSLLGGQPQHF
J gene: TRBJ1-1; clone size: NA; CDR3 length: 15; V gene: TRBV11-2; D gene: NA; CDR3 DNA: TGTGCCAGCAGCTTAGCAGGACAGCTGGGCACTGAAGCTTTCTTT; CDR3 protein: CASSLAGQLGTEAFF
J gene: TRBJ2-7; clone size: NA; CDR3 length: 16; V gene: TRBV28; D gene: TRBD1; CDR3 DNA: TGTGCCAGCAGTTCGCAGACAGAGACAGGGAAGTACGAGCAGTACTTC; CDR3 protein: CASSSQTETGKYEQYF
J gene: TRBJ2-7; clone size: NA; CDR3 length: 19; V gene: TRBV6-4; D gene: TRBD2; CDR3 DNA: TGTGCCAGCAGTGACTCGAGTAGCCCCTTGCGGGAGGGCATCCACGAGCAGTACTTC; CDR3 protein: CASSDSSSPLREGIHEQYF
J gene: TRBJ1-1; clone size: NA; CDR3 length: 14; V gene: TRBV5-6; D gene: TRBD1; CDR3 DNA: TGTGCCAGCGGAGGCCAACAGGGGGGCACTGAAGCTTTCTTT; CDR3 protein: CASGGQQGGTEAFF
J gene: TRBJ2-7; clone size: once; CDR3 length: 15; V gene: TRBV28; D gene: NA; CDR3 DNA: TGTGCCAGCAGTTTAAATCCGTTTGCTTCCTACGAGCAGTACTTC; CDR3 protein: CASSLNPFASYEQYF
J gene: TRBJ2-1; clone size: NA; CDR3 length: 15; V gene: TRBV21-1; D gene: NA; CDR3 DNA: TGTGCCAGCAGAACGACTAGCGACTCCTACAATGAGCAGTTCTTC; CDR3 protein: CASRTTSDSYNEQFF
J gene: TRBJ1-5; clone size: NA; CDR3 length: 14; V gene: TRBV2; D gene: NA; CDR3 DNA: TGTGCCAGCAGTGTACAGGGTTCGGGGCAGCCCCAGCATTTT; CDR3 protein: CASSVQGSGQPQHF
J gene: TRBJ2-3; clone size: NA; CDR3 length: 13; V gene: TRBV29-1; D gene: TRBD1; CDR3 DNA: TGCAGCGTCGGACAGGGACGAACAGATACGCAGTATTTT; CDR3 protein: CSVGQGRTDTQYF
J gene: TRBJ2-5; clone size: NA; CDR3 length: 14; V gene: TRBV4-1; D gene: NA; CDR3 DNA: TGCGCCAGCAGCCAAGATCCCGGACAGGAGACCCAGTACTTC; CDR3 protein: CASSQDPGQETQYF
J gene: TRBJ2-2; clone size: NA; CDR3 length: 14; V gene: TRBV11-2; D gene: NA; CDR3 DNA: TGTGCCAGCAGCTTATTACGGGGCACCGGGGAGCTGTTTTTT; CDR3 protein: CASSLLRGTGELFF
J gene: TRBJ2-2; clone size: NA; CDR3 length: 14; V gene: TRBV4-1; D gene: TRBD2; CDR3 DNA: TGCGCCAGCAAAGCGGGAGCAGCAGAGAGGGAGCTGTTTTTT; CDR3 protein: CASKAGAAERELFF
J gene: TRBJ2-7; clone size: few; CDR3 length: 14; V gene: TRBV5-8; D gene: NA; CDR3 DNA: TGTGCCAGCAGCTTGGAGGGTAGCGGTATGAGCATCTACTTC; CDR3 protein: CASSLEGSGMSIYF
J gene: TRBJ2-7; clone size: NA; CDR3 length: 17; V gene: TRBV28; D gene: TRBD2; CDR3 DNA: TGTGCCAGCAGTTTGGGGGCTAGCGGGAGATTTACCTACGAGCAGTACTTC; CDR3 protein: CASSLGASGRFTYEQYF
J gene: TRBJ2-2; clone size: NA; CDR3 length: 15; V gene: TRBV5-1; D gene: TRBD2; CDR3 DNA: TGCGCCAGCAGCCCGGGACTAGCGGACACCGGGGAGCTGTTTTTT; CDR3 protein: CASSPGLADTGELFF
J gene: TRBJ1-1; clone size: NA; CDR3 length: 19; V gene: TRBV12-2; D gene: NA; CDR3 DNA: TGTGCAAGTCGCCCAGGATTGGAGGGTAAGGCTAAAGAGGACACTGAAGCTTTCTTT; CDR3 protein: CASRPGLEGKAKEDTEAFF
J gene: TRBJ2-7; clone size: NA; CDR3 length: 14; V gene: TRBV19; D gene: NA; CDR3 DNA: TGTGCCAGTAGTATCGGGACGGCTCGCTACGAGCAGTACTTC; CDR3 protein: CASSIGTARYEQYF
J gene: TRBJ2-5; clone size: NA; CDR3 length: 15; V gene: TRBV15; D gene: NA; CDR3 DNA: TGTGCCACCAGCAGAGACGGACTGACCCGGGAGACCCAGTACTTC; CDR3 protein: CATSRDGLTRETQYF
J gene: TRBJ2-1; clone size: NA; CDR3 length: 12; V gene: TRBV10-1; D gene: NA; CDR3 DNA: TGCGCCAGCAGTTCAGCTGCCAATGAGCAGTTCTTC; CDR3 protein: CASSSAANEQFF
J gene: TRBJ1-1; clone size: NA; CDR3 length: 14; V gene: TRBV7-3; D gene: NA; CDR3 DNA: TGTGCCAGCAGCAGGGCAGGGGCGAACACTGAAGCTTTCTTT; CDR3 protein: CASSRAGANTEAFF
J gene: TRBJ2-7; clone size: NA; CDR3 length: 17; V gene: TRBV7-2; D gene: TRBD2; CDR3 DNA: TGTGCCAGCAGCTTAGGGGGGACTAGCGGGGTCCCCTACGAGCAGTACTTC; CDR3 protein: CASSLGGTSGVPYEQYF
J gene: TRBJ2-2; clone size: NA; CDR3 length: 15; V gene: TRBV5-1; D gene: TRBD2; CDR3 DNA: TGCGCCAGCAGACTAGCGGGAGGAAACACCGGGGAGCTGTTTTTT; CDR3 protein: CASRLAGGNTGELFF
J gene: TRBJ2-1; clone size: NA; CDR3 length: 13; V gene: TRBV5-4; D gene: NA; CDR3 DNA: TGTGCCAGCAGCTTGGAGATCTACAATGAGCAGTTCTTC; CDR3 protein: CASSLEIYNEQFF
J gene: TRBJ2-2; clone size: NA; CDR3 length: 18; V gene: TRBV5-1; D gene: TRBD2; CDR3 DNA: TGCGCCAGCAGCTTTGGACTAGCGGGAGGGCCGAGTACCGGGGAGCTGTTTTTT; CDR3 protein: CASSFGLAGGPSTGELFF
J gene: TRBJ2-1; clone size: NA; CDR3 length: 15; V gene: TRBV29-1; D gene: NA; CDR3 DNA: TGCAGCGTTGAAGATCGAGGGACCTCCTACAATGAGCAGTTCTTC; CDR3 protein: CSVEDRGTSYNEQFF
J gene: TRBJ2-2; clone size: NA; CDR3 length: 15; V gene: TRBV11-2; D gene: NA; CDR3 DNA: TGTGCCAGCAGCTTGAAAGGTTTCGACACCGGGGAGCTGTTTTTT; CDR3 protein: CASSLKGFDTGELFF
J gene: TRBJ2-7; clone size: NA; CDR3 length: 13; V gene: TRBV5-1; D gene: NA; CDR3 DNA: TGCGCCAGCAGCTTGGTTGGAACCTACGAGCAGTACTTC; CDR3 protein: CASSLVGTYEQYF
J gene: TRBJ2-3; clone size: NA; CDR3 length: 16; V gene: TRBV29-1; D gene: NA; CDR3 DNA: TGCAGCGTTGTTGGTCGGGCAGACTCTAGCACAGATACGCAGTATTTT; CDR3 protein: CSVVGRADSSTDTQYF
J gene: TRBJ2-7; clone size: NA; CDR3 length: 11; V gene: TRBV29-1; D gene: NA; CDR3 DNA: TGCAGCGTTGGTAGGGTTTACGAGCAGTACTTC; CDR3 protein: CSVGRVYEQYF
J gene: TRBJ2-5; clone size: NA; CDR3 length: 14; V gene: TRBV9; D gene: NA; CDR3 DNA: TGTGCCAGCAGCGTGGGCTCGGGGAAAGAGACCCAGTACTTC; CDR3 protein: CASSVGSGKETQYF
J gene: TRBJ1-2; clone size: NA; CDR3 length: 13; V gene: TRBV6-6; D gene: NA; CDR3 DNA: TGTGCCGCCTCGAAGAGGGGTATGGATGGCTACACCTTC; CDR3 protein: CAASKRGMDGYTF
J gene: TRBJ2-3; clone size: NA; CDR3 length: 14; V gene: TRBV6-1; D gene: NA; CDR3 DNA: TGTGCCAGCAGAATAGCGGAAAGCACAGATACGCAGTATTTT; CDR3 protein: CASRIAESTDTQYF
J gene: TRBJ2-7; clone size: NA; CDR3 length: 17; V gene: TRBV5-1; D gene: TRBD2; CDR3 DNA: TGCGCCAGCAGACGAGGGACTAGCGGGAGGGCCGCGTACGAGCAGTACTTC; CDR3 protein: CASRRGTSGRAAYEQYF
J gene: TRBJ1-4; clone size: NA; CDR3 length: 16; V gene: TRBV5-5; D gene: TRBD1; CDR3 DNA: TGTGCCAGCAGCTCCGGGGAACAGGGGCTTTTGGAAAAACTGTTTTTT; CDR3 protein: CASSSGEQGLLEKLFF
J gene: TRBJ2-1; clone size: NA; CDR3 length: 16; V gene: TRBV28; D gene: TRBD1; CDR3 DNA: TGTGCCAGCAGTCAACCGGGACAGAGGTCCTACAATGAGCAGTTCTTC; CDR3 protein: CASSQPGQRSYNEQFF
J gene: TRBJ2-7; clone size: NA; CDR3 length: 14; V gene: TRBV15; D gene: TRBD1; CDR3 DNA: TGTGCCACCAGCACTCGACAGGGGGCAGAGGAGCAGTACTTC; CDR3 protein: CATSTRQGAEEQYF